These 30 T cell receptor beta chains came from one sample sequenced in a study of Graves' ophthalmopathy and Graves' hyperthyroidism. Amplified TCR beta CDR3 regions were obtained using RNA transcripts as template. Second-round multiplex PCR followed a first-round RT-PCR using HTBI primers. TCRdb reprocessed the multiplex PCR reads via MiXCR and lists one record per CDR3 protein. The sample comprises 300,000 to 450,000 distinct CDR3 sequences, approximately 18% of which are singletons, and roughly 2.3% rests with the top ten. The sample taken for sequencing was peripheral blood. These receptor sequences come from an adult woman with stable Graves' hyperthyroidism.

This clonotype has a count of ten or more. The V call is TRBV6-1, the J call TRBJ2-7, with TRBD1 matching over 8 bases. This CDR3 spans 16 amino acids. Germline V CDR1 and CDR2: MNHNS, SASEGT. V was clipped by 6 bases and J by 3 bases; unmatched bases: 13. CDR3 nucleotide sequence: TGTGCCAGCAGCCCCCTCCAGACAGGGGCTCGCTACGAGCAGTACTTC. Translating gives CASSPLQTGARYEQYF.

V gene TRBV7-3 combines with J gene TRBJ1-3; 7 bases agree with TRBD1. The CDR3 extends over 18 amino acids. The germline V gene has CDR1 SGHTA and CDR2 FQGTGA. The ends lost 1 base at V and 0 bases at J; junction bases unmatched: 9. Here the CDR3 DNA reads TGTGCCAGCAGCTTAAGAGGACAGGAGTTTCTCTCTGGAAACACCATATATTTT. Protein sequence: CASSLRGQEFLSGNTIYF.

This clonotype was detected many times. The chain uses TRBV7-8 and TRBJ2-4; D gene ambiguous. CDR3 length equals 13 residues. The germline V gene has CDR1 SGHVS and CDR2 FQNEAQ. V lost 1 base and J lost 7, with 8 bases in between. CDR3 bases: TGTGCCAGCAGCTTAGAGTTTGTGAACATTCAGTACTTC. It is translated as CASSLEFVNIQYF.

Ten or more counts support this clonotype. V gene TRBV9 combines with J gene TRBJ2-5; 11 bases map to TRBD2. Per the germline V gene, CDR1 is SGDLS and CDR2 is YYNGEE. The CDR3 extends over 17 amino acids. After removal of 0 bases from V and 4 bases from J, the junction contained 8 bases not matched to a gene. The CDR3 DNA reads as TGTGCCAGCAGCGTAGGACTAGCGGGAACAGGAGGAGAGACCCAGTACTTC. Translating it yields CASSVGLAGTGGETQYF.

This chain's CDR3 is CASSLGTASNEQFF. In nucleotides, the CDR3 is TGTGCCAGCAGCTTAGGGACTGCCTCGAATGAGCAGTTCTTC. This chain joins TRBV7-6 and TRBJ2-1, with TRBD2 as a possible D gene (5 bases). Germline V gene sequence: CDR1 SGHVS, CDR2 FNYEAQ. V lost 1 base, J lost 7 bases, and 11 bases lay in between. The CDR3 has 14 amino acids.

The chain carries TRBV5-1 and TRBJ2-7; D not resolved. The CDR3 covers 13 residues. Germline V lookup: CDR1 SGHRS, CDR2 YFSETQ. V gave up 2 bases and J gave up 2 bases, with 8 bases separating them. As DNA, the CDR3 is TGCGCCAGCAGCTTCGCACTGACCTACGAGCAGTACTTC. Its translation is CASSFALTYEQYF.

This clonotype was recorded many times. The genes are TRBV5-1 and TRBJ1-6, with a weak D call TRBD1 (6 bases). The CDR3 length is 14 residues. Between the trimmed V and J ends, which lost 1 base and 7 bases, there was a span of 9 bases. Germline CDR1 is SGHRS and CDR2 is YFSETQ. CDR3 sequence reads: CASSLTGLNSPLHF. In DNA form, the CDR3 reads TGCGCCAGCAGCTTGACAGGGTTAAATTCACCCCTCCACTTT. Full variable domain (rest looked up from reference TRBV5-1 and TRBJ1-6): KAGVTQTPRYLIKTRGQQVTLSCSPISGHRSVSWYQQTPGQGLQFLFEYFSETQRNKGNFPGRFSGRQFSNSRSEMNVSTLELGDSALYLCASSLTGLNSPLHFGNGTRLTVT.

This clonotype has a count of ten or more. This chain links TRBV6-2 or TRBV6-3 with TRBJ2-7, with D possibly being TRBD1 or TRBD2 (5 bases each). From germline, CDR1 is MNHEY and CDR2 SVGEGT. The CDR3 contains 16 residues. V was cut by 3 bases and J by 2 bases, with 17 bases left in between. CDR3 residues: CASSYPQAGTPYEQYF. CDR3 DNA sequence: TGTGCCAGCAGTTATCCCCAAGCTGGGACCCCCTACGAGCAGTACTTC.

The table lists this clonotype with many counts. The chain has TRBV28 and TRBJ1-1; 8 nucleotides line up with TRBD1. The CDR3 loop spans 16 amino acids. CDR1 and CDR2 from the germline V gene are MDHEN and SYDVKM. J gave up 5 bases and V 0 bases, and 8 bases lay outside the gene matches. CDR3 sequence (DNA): TGTGCCAGCAGTTTATGGGGGGGCAGGGGGCGAACTGAAGCTTTCTTT. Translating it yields CASSLWGGRGRTEAFF.

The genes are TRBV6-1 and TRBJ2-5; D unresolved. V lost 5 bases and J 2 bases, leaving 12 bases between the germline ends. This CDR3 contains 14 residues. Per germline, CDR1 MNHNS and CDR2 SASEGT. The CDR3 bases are TGTGCCAGCAGTCCTCAGACCAGACAAGAGACCCAGTACTTC. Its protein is CASSPQTRQETQYF.

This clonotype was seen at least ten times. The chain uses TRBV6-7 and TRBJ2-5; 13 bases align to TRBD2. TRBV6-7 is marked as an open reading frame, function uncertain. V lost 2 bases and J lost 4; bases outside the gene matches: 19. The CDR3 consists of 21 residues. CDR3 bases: TGTGCCAGCAGTTACCACACTACCGGGACTAGCGGGACGCCGGGGGGAGAGACCCAGTACTTC. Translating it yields CASSYHTTGTSGTPGGETQYF.

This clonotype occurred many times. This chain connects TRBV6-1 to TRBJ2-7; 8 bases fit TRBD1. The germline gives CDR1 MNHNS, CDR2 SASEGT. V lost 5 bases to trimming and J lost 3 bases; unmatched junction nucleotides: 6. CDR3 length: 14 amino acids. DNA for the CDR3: TGTGCCAGCAGTAAACCGGGACAGGACTACGAGCAGTACTTC. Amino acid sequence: CASSKPGQDYEQYF.

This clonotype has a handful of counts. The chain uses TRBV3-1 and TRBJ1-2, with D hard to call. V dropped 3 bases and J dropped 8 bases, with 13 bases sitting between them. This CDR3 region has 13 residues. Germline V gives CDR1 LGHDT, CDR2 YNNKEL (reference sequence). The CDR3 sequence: CASSHGLGKGYTF. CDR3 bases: TGTGCCAGCAGCCATGGTTTAGGGAAAGGCTACACCTTC.

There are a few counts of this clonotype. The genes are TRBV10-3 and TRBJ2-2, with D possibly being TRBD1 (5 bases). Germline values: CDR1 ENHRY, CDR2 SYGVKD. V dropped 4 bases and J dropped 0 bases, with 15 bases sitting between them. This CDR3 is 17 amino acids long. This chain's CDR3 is CAISGLLTATNTGELFF. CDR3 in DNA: TGTGCCATCAGTGGGCTGCTGACAGCCACGAACACCGGGGAGCTGTTTTTT.

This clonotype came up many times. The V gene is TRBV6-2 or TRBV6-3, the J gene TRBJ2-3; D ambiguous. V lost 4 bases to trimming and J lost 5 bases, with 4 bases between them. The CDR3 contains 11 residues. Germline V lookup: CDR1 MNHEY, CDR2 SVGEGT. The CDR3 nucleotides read TGTGCCAGCAGTTCGGGAGATACGCAGTATTTT. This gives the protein CASSSGDTQYF.

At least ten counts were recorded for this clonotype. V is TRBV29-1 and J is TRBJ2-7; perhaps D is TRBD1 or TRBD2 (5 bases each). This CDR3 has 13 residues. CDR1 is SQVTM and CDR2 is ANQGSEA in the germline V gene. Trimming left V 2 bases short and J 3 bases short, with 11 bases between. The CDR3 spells CSVEPRDGYEQYF. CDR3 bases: TGCAGCGTTGAACCCAGGGACGGCTACGAGCAGTACTTC.

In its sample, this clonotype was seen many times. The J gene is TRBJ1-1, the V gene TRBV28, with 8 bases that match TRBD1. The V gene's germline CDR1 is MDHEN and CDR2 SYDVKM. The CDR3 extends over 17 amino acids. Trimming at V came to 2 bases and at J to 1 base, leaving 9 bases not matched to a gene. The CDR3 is CASSLQAGGLPNTEAFF. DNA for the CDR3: TGTGCCAGCAGTTTACAGGCAGGGGGCCTCCCGAACACTGAAGCTTTCTTT.

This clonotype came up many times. The CDR3, as DNA: TGCAGTGCTAGTTCCGGGACAGGGGGAAACTATGGCTACACCTTC. Translating gives CSASSGTGGNYGYTF. V usage is TRBV20-1 and J usage is TRBJ1-2, with 11 bases lining up with TRBD1. Germline V gene data show CDR1 as DFQATT and CDR2 as SNEGSKA (reference sequence). The V and J ends lost 3 bases and 2 bases, in that order; junction bases with no gene match: 5. The CDR3 is 15 amino acids.

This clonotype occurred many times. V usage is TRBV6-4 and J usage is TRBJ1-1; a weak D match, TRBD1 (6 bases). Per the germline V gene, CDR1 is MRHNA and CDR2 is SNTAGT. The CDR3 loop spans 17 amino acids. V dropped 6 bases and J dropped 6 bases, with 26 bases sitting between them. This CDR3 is CASRAGRRRQARAEAFF. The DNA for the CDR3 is TGTGCCAGCAGGGCCGGACGCAGGAGACAGGCTCGGGCTGAAGCTTTCTTT.

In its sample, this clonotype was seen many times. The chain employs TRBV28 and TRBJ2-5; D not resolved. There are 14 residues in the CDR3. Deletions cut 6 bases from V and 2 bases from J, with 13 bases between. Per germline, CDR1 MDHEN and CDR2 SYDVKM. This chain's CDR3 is CASSYPGPQETQYF. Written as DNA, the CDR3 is TGTGCCAGCAGCTACCCCGGGCCACAAGAGACCCAGTACTTC.

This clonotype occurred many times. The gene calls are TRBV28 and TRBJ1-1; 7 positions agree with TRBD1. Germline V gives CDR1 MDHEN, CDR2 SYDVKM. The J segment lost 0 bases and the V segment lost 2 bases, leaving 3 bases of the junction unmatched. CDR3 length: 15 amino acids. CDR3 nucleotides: TGTGCCAGCAGTTTACCCGGGACAGTGAACACTGAAGCTTTCTTT. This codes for CASSLPGTVNTEAFF.

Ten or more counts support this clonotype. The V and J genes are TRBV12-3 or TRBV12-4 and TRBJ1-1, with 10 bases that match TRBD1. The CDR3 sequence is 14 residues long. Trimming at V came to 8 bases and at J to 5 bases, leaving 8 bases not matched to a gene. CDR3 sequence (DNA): TGTGCCAGCCTCACCGGGACAGGGGATACTGAAGCTTTCTTT. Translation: CASLTGTGDTEAFF.

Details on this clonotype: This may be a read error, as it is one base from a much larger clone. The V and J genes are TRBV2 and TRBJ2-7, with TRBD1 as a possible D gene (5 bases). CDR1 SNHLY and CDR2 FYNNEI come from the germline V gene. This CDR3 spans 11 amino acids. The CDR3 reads CATSGAYERYF. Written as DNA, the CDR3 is TGTGCCACTAGTGGGGCCTACGAGCGGTACTTC.

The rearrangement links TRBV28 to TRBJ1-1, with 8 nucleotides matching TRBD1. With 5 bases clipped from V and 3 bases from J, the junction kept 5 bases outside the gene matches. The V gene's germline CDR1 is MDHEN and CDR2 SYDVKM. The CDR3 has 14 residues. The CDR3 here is CASSIYRGYTEAFF. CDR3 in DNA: TGTGCCAGCAGTATATACAGGGGGTACACTGAAGCTTTCTTT.

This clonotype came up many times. The CDR3, as DNA: TGTGCCAGCAGTTACCTTCCGGACAATACCTACGAGCAGTACTTC. Amino acids: CASSYLPDNTYEQYF. The chain has TRBV6-2 or TRBV6-3 and TRBJ2-7; TRBD1 is a possible D gene (5 bases). CDR3 length: 15 residues. Germline-derived CDR1 and CDR2 are MNHEY and SVGEGT. V was cut by 2 bases and J by 2 bases, with 13 bases left in between.

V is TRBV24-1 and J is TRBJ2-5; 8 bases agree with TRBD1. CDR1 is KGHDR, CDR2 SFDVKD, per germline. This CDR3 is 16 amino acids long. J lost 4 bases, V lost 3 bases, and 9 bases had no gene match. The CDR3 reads CATSDLRTGTRETQYF. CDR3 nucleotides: TGTGCCACCAGTGATCTCCGGACAGGGACGAGAGAGACCCAGTACTTC.

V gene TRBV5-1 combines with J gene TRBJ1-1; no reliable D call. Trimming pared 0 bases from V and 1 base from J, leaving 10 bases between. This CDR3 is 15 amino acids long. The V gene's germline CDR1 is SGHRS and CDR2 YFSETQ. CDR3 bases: TGCGCCAGCAGCTTGGACAGTAACGCGAACACTGAAGCTTTCTTT. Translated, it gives CASSLDSNANTEAFF.

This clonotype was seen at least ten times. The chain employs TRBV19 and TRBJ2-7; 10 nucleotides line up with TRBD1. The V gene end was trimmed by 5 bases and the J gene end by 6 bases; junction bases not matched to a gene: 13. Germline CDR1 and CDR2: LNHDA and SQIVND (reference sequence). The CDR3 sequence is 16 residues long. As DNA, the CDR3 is TGTGCCAGTAGTTACGGACCGGGACAGGGGTACGGCGAGCAGTACTTC. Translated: CASSYGPGQGYGEQYF.

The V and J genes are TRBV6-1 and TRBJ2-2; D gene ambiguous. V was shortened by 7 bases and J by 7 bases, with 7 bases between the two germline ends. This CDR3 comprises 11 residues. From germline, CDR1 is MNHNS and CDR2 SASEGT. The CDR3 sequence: CASTEGGELFF. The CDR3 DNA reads TGTGCCAGCACGGAAGGCGGGGAGCTGTTTTTT.

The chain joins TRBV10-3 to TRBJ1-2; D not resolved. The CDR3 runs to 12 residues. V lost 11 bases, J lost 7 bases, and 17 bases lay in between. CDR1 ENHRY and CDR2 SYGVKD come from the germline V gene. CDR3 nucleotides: TGTGCCGCCCGAGAAGGGAAGCTTGGCTACACCTTC. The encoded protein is CAAREGKLGYTF.